This is a list of T cell receptor beta chains from one sample in a study of CD8 T cells in Susac syndrome. TCRdb ran MiXCR on the immunoSEQ multiplex PCR reads and lists one entry per CDR3 protein. The sample has some 180,000 distinct CDR3 sequences; roughly 91% are singletons. The sequenced sample was CD4+ T cells from PBMCs. The receptors were sampled from a human donor with Susac syndrome. The CDR3 runs from the conserved cysteine through the conserved F or W. The order of the fields is D gene, J gene, V gene, clone size, CDR3 protein, CDR3 DNA. A D gene is named only where the DNA matches it firmly. Not all rows give a size; the values are once, few, many and, for expanded clones, a class.

d_call: TRBD2; j_call: TRBJ2-1; v_call: TRBV12-3/TRBV12-4; clone_size: NA; cdr3_aa: CASSLAGTSGSGSYNEQFF; cdr3_nt: TGTGCCAGCAGTTTGGCCGGGACTAGCGGGAGCGGGTCCTACAATGAGCAGTTCTTC
d_call: TRBD1; j_call: TRBJ1-2; v_call: TRBV6-5; clone_size: NA; cdr3_aa: CASSYSTGTGYTF; cdr3_nt: TGTGCCAGCAGTTACTCGACAGGGACCGGCTACACCTTC
d_call: TRBD1; j_call: TRBJ1-1; v_call: TRBV6-1; clone_size: once; cdr3_aa: CASTPDRGKNEAFF; cdr3_nt: TGTGCCAGCACTCCGGACAGGGGGAAAAATGAAGCTTTCTTT
d_call: NA; j_call: TRBJ2-7; v_call: TRBV4-1; clone_size: NA; cdr3_aa: CASSQMVLDEQYF; cdr3_nt: TGCGCCAGCAGCCAAATGGTCCTTGACGAGCAGTACTTC
d_call: TRBD1; j_call: TRBJ2-2; v_call: TRBV27; clone_size: NA; cdr3_aa: CASSSLPRTGNTGELFF; cdr3_nt: TGTGCCAGCAGTTCCCTTCCCCGGACAGGGAACACCGGGGAGCTGTTTTTT
d_call: TRBD2; j_call: TRBJ2-2; v_call: TRBV19; clone_size: few; cdr3_aa: CASSIAAVVAGNTGELFF; cdr3_nt: TGTGCCAGTAGTATAGCCGCGGTGGTAGCGGGGAACACCGGGGAGCTGTTTTTT
d_call: NA; j_call: TRBJ2-1; v_call: TRBV7-2; clone_size: NA; cdr3_aa: CASSFVHEGYNEQFF; cdr3_nt: TGTGCCAGCAGCTTCGTACACGAAGGTTACAATGAGCAGTTCTTC
d_call: TRBD1; j_call: TRBJ2-7; v_call: TRBV24-1; clone_size: NA; cdr3_aa: CATSDSGQGEQYF; cdr3_nt: TGTGCCACCAGTGACTCAGGACAGGGGGAGCAGTACTTC
d_call: TRBD1; j_call: TRBJ1-5; v_call: TRBV6-1; clone_size: NA; cdr3_aa: CASSELVQGNNQPQHF; cdr3_nt: TGTGCCAGCAGTGAACTCGTACAGGGGAACAATCAGCCCCAGCATTTT
d_call: NA; j_call: TRBJ1-4; v_call: TRBV20-1; clone_size: NA; cdr3_aa: CSAVAGGEKLFF; cdr3_nt: TGCAGTGCAGTTGCCGGGGGTGAAAAACTGTTTTTT
d_call: TRBD1; j_call: TRBJ1-6; v_call: TRBV11-2; clone_size: NA; cdr3_aa: CASSSYLDRDFGGRWTPLHF; cdr3_nt: TGTGCCAGCAGCTCCTATCTTGACAGGGACTTCGGGGGACGCTGGACACCCCTCCACTTT
d_call: NA; j_call: TRBJ2-1; v_call: TRBV29-1; clone_size: once; cdr3_aa: CSAVDYTNNEQFF; cdr3_nt: TGCAGCGCTGTGGACTATACCAACAATGAGCAGTTCTTC
d_call: NA; j_call: TRBJ2-7; v_call: TRBV7-3; clone_size: NA; cdr3_aa: CASSRQAPPGEQYF; cdr3_nt: TGTGCCAGCAGCAGACAGGCGCCCCCCGGCGAGCAGTACTTC
d_call: NA; j_call: TRBJ2-6; v_call: TRBV6-5; clone_size: NA; cdr3_aa: CASSYSIGFGANVLTF; cdr3_nt: TGTGCCAGCAGTTACTCGATAGGGTTTGGGGCCAACGTCCTGACTTTC
d_call: NA; j_call: TRBJ1-3; v_call: TRBV6-1; clone_size: few; cdr3_aa: CASSANGNTIYF; cdr3_nt: TGTGCCAGCAGTGCGAACGGTAACACCATATATTTT
d_call: NA; j_call: TRBJ1-2; v_call: TRBV5-1; clone_size: NA; cdr3_aa: CASSSNRGNYGYTF; cdr3_nt: TGCGCCAGCAGCTCAAATCGGGGGAACTATGGCTACACCTTC
d_call: TRBD2; j_call: TRBJ2-1; v_call: TRBV18; clone_size: NA; cdr3_aa: CASSPRDRLAGSQEVF; cdr3_nt: TGTGCCAGCTCACCACGGGATAGACTAGCGGGCTCCCAGGAGGTCTTC
d_call: NA; j_call: TRBJ2-7; v_call: TRBV3-1; clone_size: NA; cdr3_aa: CASSRGLAVTEQYF; cdr3_nt: TGTGCCAGCAGCCGGGGGCTAGCGGTTACGGAGCAGTACTTC
d_call: NA; j_call: TRBJ1-3; v_call: TRBV12-3/TRBV12-4; clone_size: NA; cdr3_aa: CASSLEPSGNTIYF; cdr3_nt: TGTGCCAGCAGTTTAGAGCCGTCTGGAAACACCATATATTTT
d_call: NA; j_call: TRBJ1-5; v_call: TRBV12-3/TRBV12-4; clone_size: NA; cdr3_aa: CASSSDRHGQPQHF; cdr3_nt: TGTGCCAGCAGTTCCGACAGACACGGGCAGCCCCAGCATTTT